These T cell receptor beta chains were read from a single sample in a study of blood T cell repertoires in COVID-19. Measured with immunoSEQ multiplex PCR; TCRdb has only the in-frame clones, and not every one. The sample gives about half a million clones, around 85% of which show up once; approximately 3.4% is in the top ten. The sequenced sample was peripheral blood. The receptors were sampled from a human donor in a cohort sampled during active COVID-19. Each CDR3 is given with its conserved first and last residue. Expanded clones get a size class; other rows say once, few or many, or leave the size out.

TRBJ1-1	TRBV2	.	CASSSLGGGTEAFF
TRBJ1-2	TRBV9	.	CASSVGWGPGYGYTF
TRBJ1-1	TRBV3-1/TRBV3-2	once	CASSFRGSLNTEAFF
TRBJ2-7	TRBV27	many	CASSLLAGAYEQYF
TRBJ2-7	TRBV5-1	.	CASSRTGTTSSYEQYF
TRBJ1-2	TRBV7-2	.	CASSFRTGENYGYTF
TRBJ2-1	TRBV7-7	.	CASSQTSVNEQFF
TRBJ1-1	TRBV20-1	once	CSAPWNTEAFF
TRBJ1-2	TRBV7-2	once	CASSLAGRYRDGYTF
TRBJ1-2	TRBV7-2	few	CASSSTGGAQGYTF
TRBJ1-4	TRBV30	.	CAWTLGHKNEKLFF
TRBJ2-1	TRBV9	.	CASSPRLAGGYNEQFF
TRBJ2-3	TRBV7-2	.	CASSLGLAGGKRDTQYF
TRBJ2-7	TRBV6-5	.	CASSPLGQGLAEQYF
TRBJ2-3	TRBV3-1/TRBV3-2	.	CASSHSGTSGRVADTQYF
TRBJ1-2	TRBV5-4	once	CASSLDPGGYGYTF
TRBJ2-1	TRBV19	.	CASRTREGLRYNEQFF
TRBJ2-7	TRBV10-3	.	CAAARGLPYEQYF
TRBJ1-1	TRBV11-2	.	CASSVREAFF
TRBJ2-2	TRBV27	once	CASSLSPHLAGVDTGELFF
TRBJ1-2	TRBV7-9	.	CASSPGQGAEVF
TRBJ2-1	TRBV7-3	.	CASSLSAGNNEQFF
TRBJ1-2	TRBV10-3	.	CAISGDRGYGYTF
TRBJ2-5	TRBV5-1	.	CASSRLGTGARETQYF
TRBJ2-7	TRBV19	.	CASSRGREPAYEQYF
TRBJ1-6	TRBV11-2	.	CASAAGEGYNSPLHF
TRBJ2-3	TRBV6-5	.	CASSPTGGGTDTQYF
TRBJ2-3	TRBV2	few	CASASGADTQYF
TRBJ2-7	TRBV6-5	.	CASSYRLTSELYEQYF